This TCR beta chain was found in a study of T-cell reconstitution after alpha-beta-depleted transplantation in children (dated by TCRdb to 2016 to 2017). Turning to the overall study: Using TCR repertoire profiling, the study quantitatively followed how T-cell immune reconstitution unfolded in children after TCRalphabeta/CD19-depleted allogeneic hematopoietic cell transplantation. General conclusions and limits of the study: In some patients, the high TCRbeta diversity seen at day 60 was put down to recipient T cells and intrathymic progenitors that had survived conditioning. The apparently early alphabetaT-cell count recovery about two months after transplant was reportedly dependent on only several hundred rapidly expanded clones derived from non-depleted graft cells. Over subsequent months, a decline in hyperexpanded clone frequencies was noted, and after one year, T-cell counts and TCRbeta diversity were mostly ascribed to newly produced T cells.

The treatment or condition label of this sample denotes: allogeneic hematopoietic cell transplantation with graft depleted of TCRalphabeta T cells and CD19 B cells. Transplant recipients were children who received TCRalphabeta/CD19-depleted allogeneic hematopoietic cell grafts. CDR1 and CDR2 (DFQATT, SNEGSKA) derive from the germline V gene (reference sequence). From cysteine to phenylalanine, the CDR3 is 15 amino acids long. Here the CDR3 DNA is all that survives: 45 bases in frame from base 1. Trimming removed 1 base from V and 0 bases from J, leaving 12 bases between the germline ends. Libraries were made using PCR. TCRdb names Illumina HiSeq 2500 as the instrument used. To normalize quantification of the TCRbeta repertoire, the TCR libraries were built with molecular barcoding that relied on unique molecular identifiers. Through fastp at Q25 and MiXCR, TCRdb rebuilt clones from the public reads, retaining in-frame beta chains. Identical CDR3 proteins give one entry, which carries the most common genes and DNA. Across this sample there are approximately 220,000 distinct CDR3 sequences, with more than 15% seen only once. Clones ranked in the top ten supply about 41% of the sample.

This clonotype was counted a few times. Its antigen is not yet known. The record has no base qualities; no much larger clone is one base away. The specimen comprised PBMCs, mostly from graft donor cells, sampled 360 days after TCRalphabeta/CD19-depleted stem cell transplant. The sequence was collected from a male patient aged 2-15 years who had a stem cell transplant for acute lymphoblastic leukemia, so the T cells may come from the graft donor. The sequence is built from TRBV20-1 and TRBJ2-5; the D gene is possibly TRBD2, with 6 bases matching. The DNA is TGCAGTGCTAGAGGCTTAGGAGGGTACCAAGAGACCCAGTACTTC. Its amino acids are CSARGLGGYQETQYF.